Below, one T cell receptor (beta chain) is given with its context. This clone was observed a few times. The clone's antigen remains unknown. Per-base quality was not reported, and no clone a single base away is much larger than it. Ends trimmed: V by 3 bases, J by 2 bases; bases unmatched to a gene: 8. As encoded in the germline V gene (reference sequence), CDR1 is DFQATT while CDR2 is SNEGSKA. The CDR3 contains 16 residues, cysteine and phenylalanine counted. Left in the record is the CDR3 DNA by itself, 48 bases read in frame from the first base. The method was PCR. TCRdb names Illumina HiSeq 4000 as the instrument used. High-throughput sequencing was used to profile the TCR beta-chain CDR3 region of each patient. The study's processing was this. A classifier to discriminate distant-metastatic papillary thyroid cancer patients was built from CDR3 differences across clinicopathological groups. The Shannon index was used to assess repertoire diversity, and the Morisita-Horn index was used to assess tumor-blood repertoire similarity. The public reads were run again by TCRdb, first through fastp at Q25 and then through MiXCR, and only productive beta chains were kept. TCRdb, not the original authors, processed these V and J calls. Counted in this sample were roughly 90,000 clones; 14% to 15% of them appeared once. Around 3.3% of the sample belongs to the ten largest clones.

The data were taken from a study of metastatic and nonmetastatic thyroid tumors (dated by TCRdb to 2018 to 2021). A note on the overall study: Repertoires from peripheral blood and from tumor or nodule tissue samples of malignant and benign thyroid patients were compared.

Before undergoing thyroid surgery, none of the patients had been given any kind of treatment. Using T-cell receptor beta sequencing, the study looked back at clinical samples from patients collected from the early 2010s to the late 2010s. General findings and caveats noted by the study authors: In both blood and tumor samples, TCR beta diversity was reported to be significantly higher in malignant tumors than in benign nodules.

The rearranged segments are TRBV20-1 and TRBJ2-3; 10 junctional bases match TRBD2. Sequenced input: blood. The TCR was taken from a female donor with papillary thyroid cancer or a benign thyroid nodule (not recorded which). Some clones in this sample may be carry-over from other donors' samples. The CDR3: CSARVKLAGLTDTQYF. Here is the DNA: TGCAGTGCTAGGGTCAAACTAGCGGGGCTCACAGATACGCAGTATTTT.